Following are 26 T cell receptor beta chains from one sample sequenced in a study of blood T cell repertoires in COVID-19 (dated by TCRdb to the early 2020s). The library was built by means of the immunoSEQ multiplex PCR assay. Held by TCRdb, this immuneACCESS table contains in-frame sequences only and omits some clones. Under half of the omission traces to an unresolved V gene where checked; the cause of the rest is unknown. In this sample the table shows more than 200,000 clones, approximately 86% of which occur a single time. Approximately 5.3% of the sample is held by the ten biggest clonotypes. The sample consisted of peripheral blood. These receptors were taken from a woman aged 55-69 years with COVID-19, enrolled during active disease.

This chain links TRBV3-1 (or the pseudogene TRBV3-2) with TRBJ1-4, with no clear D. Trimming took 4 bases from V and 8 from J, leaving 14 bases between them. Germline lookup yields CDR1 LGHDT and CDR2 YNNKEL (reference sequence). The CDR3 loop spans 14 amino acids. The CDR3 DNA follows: TGTGCCAGCAGCCTAACCGTCCGGTCGGAAAAACTGTTTTTT. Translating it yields CASSLTVRSEKLFF.

The CDR3 coding sequence is TGTGCCAGCAGCCCCGACACAACTAATGAAAAACTGTTTTTT. Translating it yields CASSPDTTNEKLFF. The V call is TRBV6-2 or TRBV6-3, the J call TRBJ1-4; D remains ambiguous. Per the germline V gene, CDR1 is MNHEY and CDR2 is SVGEGT. This CDR3 is built from 14 residues. Between the trimmed V and J ends, which lost 6 bases and 0 bases, there was a span of 8 bases.

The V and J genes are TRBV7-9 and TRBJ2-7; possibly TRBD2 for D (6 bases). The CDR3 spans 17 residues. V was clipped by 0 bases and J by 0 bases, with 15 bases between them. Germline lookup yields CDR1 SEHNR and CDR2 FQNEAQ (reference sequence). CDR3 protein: CASSLAQGRGTSYEQYF. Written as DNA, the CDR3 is TGTGCCAGCAGCTTAGCGCAAGGTCGCGGGACCTCCTACGAGCAGTACTTC.

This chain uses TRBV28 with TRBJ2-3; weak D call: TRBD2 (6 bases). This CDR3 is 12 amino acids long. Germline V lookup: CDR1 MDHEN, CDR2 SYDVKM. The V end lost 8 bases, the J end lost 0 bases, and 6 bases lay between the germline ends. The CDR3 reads CASGTSTDTQYF. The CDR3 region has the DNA TGTGCCAGCGGGACTAGCACAGATACGCAGTATTTT.

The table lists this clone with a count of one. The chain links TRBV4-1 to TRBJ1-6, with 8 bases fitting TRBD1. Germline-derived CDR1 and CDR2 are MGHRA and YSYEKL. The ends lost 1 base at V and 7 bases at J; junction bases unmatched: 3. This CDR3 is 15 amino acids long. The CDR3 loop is CASSQGTGNNSPLHF. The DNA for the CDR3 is TGCGCCAGCAGCCAAGGGACAGGGAACAATTCACCCCTCCACTTT.

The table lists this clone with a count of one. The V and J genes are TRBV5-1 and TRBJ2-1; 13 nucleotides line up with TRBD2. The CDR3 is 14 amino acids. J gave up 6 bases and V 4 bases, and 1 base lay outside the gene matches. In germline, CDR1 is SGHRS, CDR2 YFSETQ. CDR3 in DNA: TGCGCCAGCAGCGGACTAGCGGGAGTCAATGAGCAGTTCTTC. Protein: CASSGLAGVNEQFF.

The chain's CDR3 is CASSDRGTVNEKLFF. CDR3 in DNA: TGTGCCAGCAGTGACAGGGGGACGGTTAATGAAAAACTGTTTTTT. The V and J genes are TRBV6-1 and TRBJ1-4; 7 nucleotides align to TRBD1. The CDR3 covers 15 residues. Germline CDR1 reads MNHNS; CDR2 reads SASEGT. J was trimmed by 4 bases and V by 3 bases; bases with no gene match: 5.

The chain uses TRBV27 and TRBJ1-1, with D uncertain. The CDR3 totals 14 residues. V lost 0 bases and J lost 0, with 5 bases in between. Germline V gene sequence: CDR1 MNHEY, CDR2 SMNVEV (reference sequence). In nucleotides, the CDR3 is TGTGCCAGCAGTTTATCGGGCGTGAACACTGAAGCTTTCTTT. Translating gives CASSLSGVNTEAFF.

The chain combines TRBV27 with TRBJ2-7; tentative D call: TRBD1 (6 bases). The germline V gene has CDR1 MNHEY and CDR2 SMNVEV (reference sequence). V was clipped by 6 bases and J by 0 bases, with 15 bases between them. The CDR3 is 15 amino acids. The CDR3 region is CASRAGASSSYEQYF. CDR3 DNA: TGTGCCAGCAGGGCAGGGGCTTCAAGCTCCTACGAGCAGTACTTC.

CDR3 coding DNA: TGTGCCTGGAGTCTCCGCGGGAGACACACCGGGGAGCTGTTTTTT. Its translation is CAWSLRGRHTGELFF. This chain uses TRBV30 with TRBJ2-2, with 7 nucleotides matching TRBD2. V was clipped by 2 bases and J by 3 bases; unmatched bases: 6. The CDR3 sequence is 15 residues long. Germline CDR1 is GTSNPN and CDR2 is SVGIG (reference sequence).

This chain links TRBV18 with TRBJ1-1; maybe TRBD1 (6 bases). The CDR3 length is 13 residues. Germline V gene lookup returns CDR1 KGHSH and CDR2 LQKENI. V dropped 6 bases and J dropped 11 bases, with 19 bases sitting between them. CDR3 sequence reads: CASSRSGAGTAFF. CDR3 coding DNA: TGTGCCAGCTCCCGGTCAGGGGCGGGCACCGCTTTCTTT.

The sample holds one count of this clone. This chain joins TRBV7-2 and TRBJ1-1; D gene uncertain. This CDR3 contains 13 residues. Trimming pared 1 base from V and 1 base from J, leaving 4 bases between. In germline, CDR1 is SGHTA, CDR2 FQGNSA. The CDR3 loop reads CASSLVQNTEAFF. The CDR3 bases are TGTGCCAGCAGCTTAGTTCAGAACACTGAAGCTTTCTTT.

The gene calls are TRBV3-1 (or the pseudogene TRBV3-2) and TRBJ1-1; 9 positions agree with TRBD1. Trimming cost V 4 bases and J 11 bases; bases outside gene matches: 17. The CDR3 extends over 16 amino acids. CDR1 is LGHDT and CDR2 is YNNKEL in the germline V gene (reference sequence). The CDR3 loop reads CASSRATGGAIISAFF. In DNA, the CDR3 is TGTGCCAGCAGCCGAGCCACAGGGGGCGCGATTATTTCGGCTTTCTTT.

The CDR3 region has the DNA TGTGCCAGCGGACAGGCGCAGGGGGAGCAGTACTTC. Amino acids: CASGQAQGEQYF. The rearrangement joins TRBV6-6 to TRBJ2-7, with 7 bases identical to TRBD1. The CDR3 spans 12 residues. The V gene end was trimmed by 8 bases and the J gene end by 7 bases; junction bases not matched to a gene: 8. Germline V gives CDR1 MNHNY, CDR2 SVGAGI (reference sequence).

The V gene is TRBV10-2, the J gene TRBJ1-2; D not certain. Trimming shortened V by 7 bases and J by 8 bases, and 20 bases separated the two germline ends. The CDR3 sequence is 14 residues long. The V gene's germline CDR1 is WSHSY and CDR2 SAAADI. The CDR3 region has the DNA TGCGCCAGCACCCTTTTTCCTATTACCGAAGGCTACACCTTC. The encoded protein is CASTLFPITEGYTF.

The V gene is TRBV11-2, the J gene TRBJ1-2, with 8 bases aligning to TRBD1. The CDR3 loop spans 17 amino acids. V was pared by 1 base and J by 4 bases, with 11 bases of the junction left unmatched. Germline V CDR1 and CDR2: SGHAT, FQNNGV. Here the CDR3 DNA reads TGTGCCAGCAGCTTAGGCAGGGGGCGCGGGGTCGGCTATGGCTACACCTTC. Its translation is CASSLGRGRGVGYGYTF.

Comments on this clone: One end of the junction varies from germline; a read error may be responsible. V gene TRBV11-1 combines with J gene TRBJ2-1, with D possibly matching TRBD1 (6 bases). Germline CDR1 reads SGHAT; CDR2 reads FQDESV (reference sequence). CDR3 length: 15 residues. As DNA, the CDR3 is TGTGCCAGCAGTCTTGACAGGTCTTCCTTCAATGAGCAGTTCTTC. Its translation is CASSLDRSSFNEQFF.

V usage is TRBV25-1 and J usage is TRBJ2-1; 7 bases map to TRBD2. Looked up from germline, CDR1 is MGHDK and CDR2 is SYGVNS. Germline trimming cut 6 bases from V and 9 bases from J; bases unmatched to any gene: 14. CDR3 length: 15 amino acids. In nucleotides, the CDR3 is TGTGCCAGCAGGTGGGGGGGAGCCGGCACTGGTGAGCAGTTCTTC. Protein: CASRWGGAGTGEQFF.

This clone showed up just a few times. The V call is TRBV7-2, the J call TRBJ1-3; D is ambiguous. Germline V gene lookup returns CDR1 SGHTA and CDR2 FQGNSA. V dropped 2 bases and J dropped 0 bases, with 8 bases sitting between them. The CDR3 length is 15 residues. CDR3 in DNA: TGTGCCAGCAGCTTAACGGTCTCCTCTGGAAACACCATATATTTT. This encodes CASSLTVSSGNTIYF.

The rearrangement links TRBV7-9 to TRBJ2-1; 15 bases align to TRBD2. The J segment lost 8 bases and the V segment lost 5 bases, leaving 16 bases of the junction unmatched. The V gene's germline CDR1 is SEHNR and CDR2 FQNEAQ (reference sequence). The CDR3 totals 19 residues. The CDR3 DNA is TGTGCCAGCAGCGCCTGGACTAGCGGGAGGGCCCTCGATAGATATGAGCAGTTCTTC. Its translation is CASSAWTSGRALDRYEQFF.

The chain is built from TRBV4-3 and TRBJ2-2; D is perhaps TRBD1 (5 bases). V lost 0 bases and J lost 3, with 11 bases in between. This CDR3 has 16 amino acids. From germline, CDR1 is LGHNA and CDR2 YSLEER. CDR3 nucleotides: TGCGCCAGCAGCCAAGATGCACAGGAAGACACCGGGGAGCTGTTTTTT. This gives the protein CASSQDAQEDTGELFF.

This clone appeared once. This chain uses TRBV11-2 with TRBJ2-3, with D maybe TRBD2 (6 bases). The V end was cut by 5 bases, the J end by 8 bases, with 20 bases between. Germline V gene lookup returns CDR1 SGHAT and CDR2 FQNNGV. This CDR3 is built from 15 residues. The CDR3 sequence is CASSKIGTAGSTQYF. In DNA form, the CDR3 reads TGTGCCAGCAGCAAAATAGGGACGGCGGGAAGTACGCAGTATTTT.

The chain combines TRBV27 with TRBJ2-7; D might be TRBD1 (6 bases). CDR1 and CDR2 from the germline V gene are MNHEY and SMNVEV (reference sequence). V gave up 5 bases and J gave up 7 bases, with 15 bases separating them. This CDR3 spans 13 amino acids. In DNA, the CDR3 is TGTGCCAGCAGTGTAGGGCTCAGGGGAGAGCAGTACTTC. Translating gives CASSVGLRGEQYF.

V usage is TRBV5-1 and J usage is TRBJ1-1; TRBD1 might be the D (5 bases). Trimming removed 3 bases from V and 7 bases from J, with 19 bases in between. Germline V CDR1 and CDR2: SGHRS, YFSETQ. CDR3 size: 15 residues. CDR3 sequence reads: CASSWAGPGEGEAFF. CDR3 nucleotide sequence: TGCGCCAGCAGCTGGGCGGGGCCCGGGGAGGGTGAAGCTTTCTTT. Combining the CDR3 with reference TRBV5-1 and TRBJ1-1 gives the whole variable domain KAGVTQTPRYLIKTRGQQVTLSCSPISGHRSVSWYQQTPGQGLQFLFEYFSETQRNKGNFPGRFSGRQFSNSRSEMNVSTLELGDSALYLCASSWAGPGEGEAFFGQGTRLTVV.

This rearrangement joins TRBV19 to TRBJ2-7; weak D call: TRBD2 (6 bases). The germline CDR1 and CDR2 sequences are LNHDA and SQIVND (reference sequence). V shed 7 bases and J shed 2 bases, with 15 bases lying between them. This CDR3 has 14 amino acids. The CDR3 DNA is TGTGCCAGTAAGCAAGGCGGCGGGGCCTACGAGCAGTACTTC. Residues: CASKQGGGAYEQYF.

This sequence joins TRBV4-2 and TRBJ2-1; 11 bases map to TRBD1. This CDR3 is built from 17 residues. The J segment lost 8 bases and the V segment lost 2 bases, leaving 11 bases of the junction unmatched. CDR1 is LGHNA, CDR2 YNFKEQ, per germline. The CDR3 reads CASSQIPRGQGGDEQFF. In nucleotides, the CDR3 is TGTGCCAGCAGCCAAATCCCGCGGGGACAGGGGGGCGATGAGCAGTTCTTC.